These T cell receptor beta chains were read from a single sample in a study of T cell responses to AZD1222 COVID-19 vaccine. Clones were sequenced by immunoSEQ multiplex PCR, and TCRdb holds only the in-frame ones, with some missing. Here the sample spans roughly 140,000 clones, 88% being singletons. The sequenced sample was peripheral blood, obtained on day 0 of AZD1222 vaccination. The receptors originated from an adult in good health. Both conserved end residues are part of each CDR3. A D gene is named only where the DNA matches it firmly. Part of the rows lack a size; the others show once, few, many or a class for expanded clones.

CDR3nt,CDR3aa,j_gene,abundance,v_gene,d_gene
TGTGCCAGCAGCCCTATGCGCGGGAACGAAAAACTGTTTTTT,CASSPMRGNEKLFF,TRBJ1-4,.,TRBV27,.
TGTGCCATCATGGGGATCACAGATACGCAGTATTTT,CAIMGITDTQYF,TRBJ2-3,.,TRBV10-3,.
TGCGCCAGCAGCTTGCTCCGTAGGACAGTTAATGAAAAACTGTTTTTT,CASSLLRRTVNEKLFF,TRBJ1-4,.,TRBV5-1,.
TGTGCCAGCAGGACAGAGAGCTCCTATAATTCACCCCTCCACTTT,CASRTESSYNSPLHF,TRBJ1-6,.,TRBV7-2,.
TGTGCCAGCAGCTTAAAGGTCGCTAGCTACGAGCAGTACTTC,CASSLKVASYEQYF,TRBJ2-7,once,TRBV7-2,.
TGTGCCAGCAGTTACTATGGACAGGCTAATCAGCCCCAGCATTTT,CASSYYGQANQPQHF,TRBJ1-5,.,TRBV6-2/TRBV6-3,TRBD1
TGTGCCAGCAGCTTGTACCGGGGTCAGCCCCAGCATTTT,CASSLYRGQPQHF,TRBJ1-5,.,TRBV5-8,.
TGTGCCAGCAGTCCGGGGCTCGCGGGTGGCTACACCTTC,CASSPGLAGGYTF,TRBJ1-2,.,TRBV6-4,.
TGTGCCAGCAGTGGGGACGACTATGGCTACACCTTC,CASSGDDYGYTF,TRBJ1-2,.,TRBV12-3/TRBV12-4,.
TGTGCCTGGAGTTACAGGGAAGAGACCCAGTACTTC,CAWSYREETQYF,TRBJ2-5,.,TRBV30,.
TGTGCCAGAAGCTTGTATGGAGAGACCCAGTACTTC,CARSLYGETQYF,TRBJ2-5,.,TRBV5-3,.
TGTGCCACCAGCAGAGATCGGGGACAGGAGACCTACGAGCAGTACTTC,CATSRDRGQETYEQYF,TRBJ2-7,.,TRBV15,TRBD1
TGTGCCAGCAGCCCGCGATACAGGGGGCTCGATGAAAAACTGTTTTTT,CASSPRYRGLDEKLFF,TRBJ1-4,.,TRBV13,TRBD1
TGTGCCAGCAGTTACTCGAGGGGGCAAGGAAACACCATATATTTT,CASSYSRGQGNTIYF,TRBJ1-3,.,TRBV6-5,TRBD1
TGCGCCAGCTCCCTGCGGGGGGCGGGGGGCTACACCTTC,CASSLRGAGGYTF,TRBJ1-2,.,TRBV5-1,.
TGCAGTGCTAGTAGCGTCCTATACACAGATACGCAGTATTTT,CSASSVLYTDTQYF,TRBJ2-3,few,TRBV20-1,.
TGCGCCAGCAGCCAAGATGGGGACAGGGTATACAATGAGCAGTTCTTC,CASSQDGDRVYNEQFF,TRBJ2-1,.,TRBV4-3,TRBD1
TGTGCCAGCAGTTACCGCCAAGGAGGCAGGAATGAAGCTTTCTTT,CASSYRQGGRNEAFF,TRBJ1-1,.,TRBV6-7,.
TGTGCCAGCAGTTCCCGAGGGGTTTTAAACTATGGCTACACCTTC,CASSSRGVLNYGYTF,TRBJ1-2,.,TRBV6-5,.
TGTGCCAGCAGCTTACAGAGGCAGGGCACCATATATTTT,CASSLQRQGTIYF,TRBJ1-3,.,TRBV7-6,.
TGTGCCAGCAGCTCGGGTACCGTTACGGGCGGTGGGTTTGAGACCCAGTACTTC,CASSSGTVTGGGFETQYF,TRBJ2-5,.,TRBV11-3,.
TGCGCCAGCACCCCAAGGACAGGGAGCCAAGAGACCCAGTACTTC,CASTPRTGSQETQYF,TRBJ2-5,.,TRBV23-1,TRBD1
TGTGCCAGCAGCGGCCGGGACATTGAAAACATTCAGTACTTC,CASSGRDIENIQYF,TRBJ2-4,.,TRBV3-1/TRBV3-2,.
TGTGCCAGCAGCTTACCCCGGGGGGAAGGGGGCAATCAGCCCCAGCATTTT,CASSLPRGEGGNQPQHF,TRBJ1-5,.,TRBV11-2,.
TGCGCCAGCAGCCAAAGGCTAATGGGACAGCTCCCGGATAGCAATCAGCCCCAGCATTTT,CASSQRLMGQLPDSNQPQHF,TRBJ1-5,once,TRBV4-1,TRBD1
TGTGCCAGCAGTTACTCTGGGCGGCCCTACGAGCAGTACTTC,CASSYSGRPYEQYF,TRBJ2-7,.,TRBV6-5,.
TGTGCCAGCTCACCTCAAGCGGGGGGGGCGGAGCAGTTCTTC,CASSPQAGGAEQFF,TRBJ2-1,.,TRBV18,TRBD2
TGTGCCAGCAGTCGGACAGGACTCAACACCGGGGAGCTGTTTTTT,CASSRTGLNTGELFF,TRBJ2-2,.,TRBV3-1/TRBV3-2,TRBD1
TGTGCCAGCAGCCGAGGGAGAAACAATGAGCAGTTCTTC,CASSRGRNNEQFF,TRBJ2-1,.,TRBV7-3,.
TGTGCCAGCAATTTGAGGACAGGGCTTCAAGAGACCCAGTACTTC,CASNLRTGLQETQYF,TRBJ2-5,.,TRBV2,TRBD1
TGTGCCAGCAGTGAAGACAGCACTAATTCACCCCTCCACTTT,CASSEDSTNSPLHF,TRBJ1-6,.,TRBV2,.
TGTGCCAGCAGCTTAGATAATTTCTCTGGGGCCAACGTCCTGACTTTC,CASSLDNFSGANVLTF,TRBJ2-6,.,TRBV11-2,.
TGTGCCATTCAGCCACAGGGAAGGGGCCAAGAGACCCAGTACTTC,CAIQPQGRGQETQYF,TRBJ2-5,.,TRBV10-3,.
TGTGCCAGCAGTTCCCGACTAGCGGGGGGAGATACGCAGTATTTT,CASSSRLAGGDTQYF,TRBJ2-3,.,TRBV7-8,TRBD2
TGCGCCAGCAGCCAAGACGAACAGGGCTATGGCTACACCTTC,CASSQDEQGYGYTF,TRBJ1-2,.,TRBV4-1,.
TGTGCCAGTAGTCCCAGGGGGCCTGGGGGTGAAAAACTGTTTTTT,CASSPRGPGGEKLFF,TRBJ1-4,.,TRBV19,TRBD1
TGTGCCAGCAGTGCCGCAGGCTATCAGCCCCAGCATTTT,CASSAAGYQPQHF,TRBJ1-5,.,TRBV2,.
TGTGCCAGCAGTTACTCCGACAGGAATCAGCCCCAGCATTTT,CASSYSDRNQPQHF,TRBJ1-5,few,TRBV6-2/TRBV6-3,.
TGTGCCGGCTCCAGAGGGAATTCACCCCTCCACTTT,CAGSRGNSPLHF,TRBJ1-6,.,TRBV12-3/TRBV12-4,.
TGTGCCAGTCGTGAAACAGGGGCGGATACGCAGTATTTT,CASRETGADTQYF,TRBJ2-3,.,TRBV18,TRBD1
TGTGCCAGCAGCTCCGGACGGGGGAACACTGAAGCTTTCTTT,CASSSGRGNTEAFF,TRBJ1-1,.,TRBV11-2,.
TGTGCCAGCAGTGGAGAGAGCTCCTATAATTCACCCCTCCACTTT,CASSGESSYNSPLHF,TRBJ1-6,.,TRBV2,.
TGCGCCAGCAGCCAAGGACAGGGGATACAGAGAGAAAAACTGTTTTTT,CASSQGQGIQREKLFF,TRBJ1-4,.,TRBV4-1,TRBD1
TGTGCCAGCAGTATAATTACTAGCGGGGGGGCCCTGGGCACAGATACGCAGTATTTT,CASSIITSGGALGTDTQYF,TRBJ2-3,.,TRBV13,TRBD2
TGCGCCAGCAGCTTGGAGGGACAGGGGGCGCAGGGCTACACCTTC,CASSLEGQGAQGYTF,TRBJ1-2,.,TRBV5-1,TRBD1
TGTGCCAGTAGGGAGGGACAACTGAACACTGAAGCTTTCTTT,CASREGQLNTEAFF,TRBJ1-1,.,TRBV19,.
TGTGCCAGCAGCCAAGCAGGTGGGGTCATTCAGTACTTC,CASSQAGGVIQYF,TRBJ2-4,once,TRBV3-1/TRBV3-2,.
TGTGCCAGCAATCGAAACACTGAAGCTTTCTTT,CASNRNTEAFF,TRBJ1-1,.,TRBV6-5,.
TGTGCCAGCAGCCAACATCTTGATACAGGGTCCCAGCCCCAGCATTTT,CASSQHLDTGSQPQHF,TRBJ1-5,once,TRBV3-1/TRBV3-2,.
TGTGCCAGCAGCTTGGAAGTAGTAGGCTACAATGAGCAGTTCTTC,CASSLEVVGYNEQFF,TRBJ2-1,.,TRBV5-4,.
TGCAGTGCTCCCCGAGGGGGAGAAGCTTTCTTT,CSAPRGGEAFF,TRBJ1-1,.,TRBV20-1,.
TGTGCCAGCAGCTCCAGGGGACTAGCGGGGGATCACGAGCAGTACTTC,CASSSRGLAGDHEQYF,TRBJ2-7,.,TRBV5-4,TRBD2
TGTGCCAGCTCACCAGGACAGACAAATGAAAAACTGTTTTTT,CASSPGQTNEKLFF,TRBJ1-4,.,TRBV18,.